Here is one T cell receptor beta chain with its context. Sample time point: newly diagnosed GD, antithyroid drugs for less than 3 months. Making the TCR library involved RNA that had been extracted from PBMCs. The data belong to a study of regulatory T cells in long-lasting Graves disease. The V segment lost 4 bases and the J segment 5 bases; nucleotides outside the gene matches: 7. Germline values: CDR1 SNHLY, CDR2 FYNNEI. The CDR3 is 15 residues long. Libraries of TCR beta came from iRepertoire HTBI primers plus Arm-PCR of CDR3 regions. Each CDR3 protein is one row after TCRdb ran MiXCR on the multiplex PCR reads. The sample carries around 250,000 distinct CDR3 sequences, around 16% recorded once.

The sequence derives from a female donor with Graves disease. The starting material was peripheral blood mononuclear cells (PBMCs), obtained at new diagnosis, from a patient treated with antithyroid drugs. This rearrangement joins TRBV2 to TRBJ2-1; 8 bases agree with TRBD2. In DNA, the CDR3 is TGTGCCAGCAGTGTGGAGACTAGCGCCAACAATGAGCAGTTCTTC. It codes for CASSVETSANNEQFF. Full variable domain (outside the CDR3, taken from reference TRBV2 and TRBJ2-1): EPEVTQTPSHQVTQMGQEVILRCVPISNHLYFYWYRQILGQKVEFLVSFYNNEISEKSEIFDDQFSVERPDGSNFTLKIRSTKLEDSAMYFCASSVETSANNEQFFGPGTRLTVL.